The 30 T cell receptor beta chains reported below all come from one sample, sequenced in a study of shared clonotypes between healthy human individuals. Profiled with immunoSEQ multiplex PCR; TCRdb holds only in-frame clones, not every one. Counted here are about 1.1 million clones, around 82% occurring once; the ten biggest clones make up 0.5% to 0.65%. Material: memory CD4+ T cells from PBMCs. Subset indicated: CD45RA-negative fraction. Every receptor here comes from a man in his late teens or twenties in good health. Some clones in this sample may be carry-over from other donors' samples.

The chain combines TRBV27 with TRBJ2-1, with 14 bases fitting TRBD2. This CDR3 contains 19 residues. The V and J ends lost 4 bases and 1 base, in that order; junction bases with no gene match: 9. CDR1 MNHEY and CDR2 SMNVEV come from the germline V gene (reference sequence). In nucleotides, the CDR3 is TGTGCCAGCAGTTACTCCGGACTAGCGGGAGGCCCTTCCTACAATGAGCAGTTCTTC. Protein sequence: CASSYSGLAGGPSYNEQFF.

The V call is TRBV4-2, the J call TRBJ2-2, with D unresolved. The CDR3 sequence is 14 residues long. Trimming took 0 bases from V and 4 from J, leaving 6 bases between them. CDR1 and CDR2 from the germline V gene are LGHNA and YNFKEQ. This CDR3 reads CASSQEVGTGELFF. In nucleotides, the CDR3 is TGTGCCAGCAGCCAAGAAGTGGGCACCGGGGAGCTGTTTTTT.

The chain carries TRBV7-9 and TRBJ2-7, with D possibly being TRBD1 (5 bases). The V gene's germline CDR1 is SEHNR and CDR2 FQNEAQ (reference sequence). V lost 2 bases to trimming and J lost 5 bases, with 19 bases between them. CDR3 size: 16 residues. The CDR3 sequence is CASSLLKAAGIHEQYF. The CDR3, as DNA: TGTGCCAGCAGCTTATTGAAGGCGGCAGGGATCCACGAGCAGTACTTC.

V and J are TRBV5-1 and TRBJ1-5; D uncertain. The CDR3 has 13 residues. CDR1 SGHRS and CDR2 YFSETQ come from the germline V gene. V lost 3 bases and J lost 3, with 7 bases in between. CDR3 sequence reads: CASSSSSNQPQHF. The CDR3 nucleotides read TGCGCCAGCAGCTCCTCCTCCAATCAGCCCCAGCATTTT.

The CDR3 coding sequence is TGTGCCAGCACCACGGTTGGACCGGAGGACACTGAAGCTTTCTTT. This sequence encodes CASTTVGPEDTEAFF. This chain links TRBV21-1 with TRBJ1-1. TRBV21-1 is a listed pseudogene. CDR3 length equals 15 residues.

The chain is built from TRBV28 and TRBJ1-2; the D is unclear. CDR1 is MDHEN and CDR2 is SYDVKM in the germline V gene. The CDR3 is made up of 16 amino acids. Trimming took off 2 bases at V and 4 bases at J, with 17 bases between the two ends. CDR3 DNA: TGTGCCAGCAGTTTAACCCGGAGGTTTGACGCCTATGGCTACACCTTC. The encoded protein is CASSLTRRFDAYGYTF.

The genes are TRBV11-2 and TRBJ2-3, with a possible D match to TRBD2 (5 bases). V dropped 3 bases and J dropped 1 base, with 11 bases sitting between them. Germline loops: CDR1 SGHAT, CDR2 FQNNGV. The CDR3 has 15 residues. The CDR3, as DNA: TGTGCCAGCAGCTTCTCCTCCGGGGGCACAGATACGCAGTATTTT. Translated, it gives CASSFSSGGTDTQYF. Looking up the rest from reference TRBV11-2 and TRBJ2-3 gives the full variable domain: EAGVAQSPRYKIIEKRQSVAFWCNPISGHATLYWYQQILGQGPKLLIQFQNNGVVDDSQLPKDRFSAERLKGVDSTLKIQPAKLEDSAVYLCASSFSSGGTDTQYFGPGTRLTVL.

V is TRBV2 and J is TRBJ2-3, with D perhaps TRBD1 (6 bases). The germline gives CDR1 SNHLY, CDR2 FYNNEI. This CDR3 is built from 15 residues. Trimming removed 1 base from V and 7 bases from J, with 15 bases in between. The CDR3: CASSEVGRGSHTQYF. The CDR3 coding sequence is TGTGCCAGCAGTGAAGTTGGCAGGGGATCCCATACGCAGTATTTT. Supplemented by reference TRBV2 and TRBJ2-3, the full variable domain reads EPEVTQTPSHQVTQMGQEVILRCVPISNHLYFYWYRQILGQKVEFLVSFYNNEISEKSEIFDDQFSVERPDGSNFTLKIRSTKLEDSAMYFCASSEVGRGSHTQYFGPGTRLTVL.

This clone showed up just once. The genes are TRBV30 and TRBJ2-3, with D perhaps matching TRBD2 (6 bases). Germline V gene lookup returns CDR1 GTSNPN and CDR2 SVGIG (reference sequence). CDR3 length: 17 amino acids. V lost 3 bases, J lost 0 bases, and 19 bases lay in between. The CDR3 protein is CAWSLGGTPTSTDTQYF. The CDR3 nucleotides read TGTGCCTGGAGCCTCGGGGGAACCCCAACTAGCACAGATACGCAGTATTTT.

This clone has just one count. The chain carries TRBV7-9 and TRBJ2-5; TRBD1 agrees at 8 bases. CDR1 and CDR2 (germline): SEHNR, FQNEAQ (reference sequence). V gave up 3 bases and J gave up 5 bases; unmatched junction bases: 8. The CDR3 length is 15 residues. The CDR3 coding sequence is TGTGCCAGCAGCTTCCGACAGGGGATCGGGGAGACCCAGTACTTC. This codes for CASSFRQGIGETQYF.

The J gene is TRBJ1-2, the V gene TRBV7-9; no clear D gene. V was cut by 2 bases and J by 8 bases, with 15 bases left in between. CDR3 length: 14 amino acids. Germline V CDR1 and CDR2: SEHNR, FQNEAQ (reference sequence). The CDR3 DNA follows: TGTGCCAGCAGCTTACCCAAAGATCGGGGAGGCTACACCTTC. Amino acid sequence: CASSLPKDRGGYTF.

The CDR3 region has the DNA TGCGCCAGCAGCTTGGTTACAGGAGCCTACGAGCAGTACTTC. Protein sequence: CASSLVTGAYEQYF. The chain recombines TRBV5-1 with TRBJ2-7; possible D gene TRBD1, 5 bases. The V and J ends lost 0 bases and 2 bases respectively, with 9 bases between them. CDR3 size: 14 residues. Germline loops: CDR1 SGHRS, CDR2 YFSETQ.

As regards this clone: This CDR3 is also generated by other DNA sequences in the sample. V gene TRBV4-2 combines with J gene TRBJ2-3; D is undetermined. V dropped 0 bases and J dropped 4 bases, with 5 bases sitting between them. Per germline, CDR1 LGHNA and CDR2 YNFKEQ. The CDR3 contains 13 residues. The CDR3 DNA reads as TGTGCCAGCAGCCAAGAAAGTGCAGATACGCAGTATTTT. Amino acid sequence: CASSQESADTQYF.

The rearrangement uses TRBV5-1 and TRBJ2-5; 7 nucleotides line up with TRBD2. Germline V CDR1 and CDR2: SGHRS, YFSETQ. V trimming: 5 bases; J trimming: 5 bases; junction bases outside the gene matches: 6. There are 13 residues in the CDR3. The CDR3 sequence: CASRMGGDETQYF. The CDR3 DNA reads as TGCGCCAGCAGAATGGGAGGGGATGAGACCCAGTACTTC. The full variable domain, completed using reference TRBV5-1 and TRBJ2-5, is KAGVTQTPRYLIKTRGQQVTLSCSPISGHRSVSWYQQTPGQGLQFLFEYFSETQRNKGNFPGRFSGRQFSNSRSEMNVSTLELGDSALYLCASRMGGDETQYFGPGTRLLVL.

The CDR3 region has the DNA TGCGCCAGCAGCTTTCGTCCGGAGAACACTGAAGCTTTCTTT. Protein sequence: CASSFRPENTEAFF. The chain uses TRBV5-1 and TRBJ1-1; the D is unclear. The germline gives CDR1 SGHRS, CDR2 YFSETQ. CDR3 length: 14 residues. The germline V and J ends were trimmed by 2 bases and 1 base, with 9 bases remaining between them.

This sequence joins TRBV5-1 and TRBJ2-1, with D unresolved. With 0 bases removed from V and 10 bases from J, the gap between germline ends came to 8 bases. Germline V gene data show CDR1 as SGHRS and CDR2 as YFSETQ. The CDR3 is made up of 12 amino acids. The CDR3 protein is CASSLGVREQFF. CDR3 DNA: TGCGCCAGCAGCTTGGGTGTGAGGGAGCAGTTCTTC.

The chain joins TRBV7-2 to TRBJ2-1; 11 bases are shared with TRBD2. This CDR3 is built from 16 residues. Trimming removed 6 bases from V and 5 bases from J; junction bases left unmatched: 9. Germline V CDR1 and CDR2: SGHTA, FQGNSA. The CDR3 nucleotides read TGTGCCAGCAGGTTAAGCGGGACTAGCGGAAACAATGAGCAGTTCTTC. Translation gives CASRLSGTSGNNEQFF.

The chain couples TRBV2 to TRBJ1-2; D gene unclear. This CDR3 is built from 13 residues. With 3 bases removed from V and 8 bases from J, the gap between germline ends came to 13 bases. The V gene's germline CDR1 is SNHLY and CDR2 FYNNEI. CDR3 nucleotide sequence: TGTGCCAGCAGTGATGGGCCAGGAAGAGGCTACACCTTC. Translating it yields CASSDGPGRGYTF. The variable domain in full, with the rest retrieved from reference TRBV2 and TRBJ1-2, is EPEVTQTPSHQVTQMGQEVILRCVPISNHLYFYWYRQILGQKVEFLVSFYNNEISEKSEIFDDQFSVERPDGSNFTLKIRSTKLEDSAMYFCASSDGPGRGYTFGSGTRLTVV.

This clone appeared once. The gene calls are TRBV25-1 and TRBJ2-5, with D possibly being TRBD1 or TRBD2 (7 bases each). V was clipped by 8 bases and J by 1 base, with 23 bases between them. Germline lookup yields CDR1 MGHDK and CDR2 SYGVNS. The CDR3 is 17 amino acids. This chain's CDR3 is CASSATRGEGAQETQYF. In DNA form, the CDR3 reads TGTGCCAGCTCGGCAACTCGGGGGGAGGGGGCCCAAGAGACCCAGTACTTC.

Written as DNA, the CDR3 is TGTGCCAGCAGCTTGCTAGGGGTACAAACTAATGAAAAACTGTTTTTT. This sequence encodes CASSLLGVQTNEKLFF. This chain uses TRBV5-5 with TRBJ1-4; D is possibly TRBD1 (5 bases). Germline V lookup: CDR1 SGHKS, CDR2 YYEKEE (reference sequence). CDR3 length: 16 amino acids. The germline V and J ends were trimmed by 1 base and 1 base, with 11 bases remaining between them.

In this sample, this clone turned up a few times. The chain links TRBV7-2 to TRBJ2-7; perhaps TRBD1 as D (5 bases). V was clipped by 3 bases and J by 7 bases, with 16 bases between them. Per germline, CDR1 SGHTA and CDR2 FQGNSA. The CDR3 is made up of 14 amino acids. CDR3 nucleotides: TGTGCCAGCAGCTTCGACAGTCGCTTCGGGGAGCAGTACTTC. This translates into CASSFDSRFGEQYF.

The chain is built from TRBV7-9 and TRBJ2-2; TRBD1 is a possible D gene (6 bases). From germline, CDR1 is SEHNR and CDR2 FQNEAQ (reference sequence). The CDR3 sequence is 16 residues long. Between the trimmed V and J ends, which lost 5 bases and 0 bases, there was a span of 13 bases. CDR3 loop: CASSPTGKPNTGELFF. CDR3 nucleotide sequence: TGTGCCAGCAGCCCTACAGGGAAACCGAACACCGGGGAGCTGTTTTTT.

The chain couples TRBV7-2 to TRBJ2-7, with a tentative D call TRBD1 (6 bases). The V gene lost 5 bases and the J gene lost 6 bases, with 17 bases spanning the gap. The CDR3 spans 14 residues. Germline lookup yields CDR1 SGHTA and CDR2 FQGNSA. The CDR3 region is CASSRGRDKGEQYF. In nucleotides, the CDR3 is TGTGCCAGCAGCCGAGGTCGGGACAAGGGCGAGCAGTACTTC.

In its sample, this clone was seen once. The V call is TRBV27, the J call TRBJ2-7, with 9 bases identical to TRBD1. CDR3 size: 14 residues. In germline, CDR1 is MNHEY, CDR2 SMNVEV (reference sequence). V was pared by 8 bases and J by 6 bases, with 11 bases of the junction left unmatched. In DNA form, the CDR3 reads TGTGCCAGCGCATCCTGGACAGGGGCGGCCGAGCAGTACTTC. It is translated as CASASWTGAAEQYF.

The rearrangement uses TRBV2 and TRBJ1-1; no reliable D call. Germline assignment: CDR1 SNHLY and CDR2 FYNNEI. Trimming took 7 bases from V and 6 from J, leaving 9 bases between them. The CDR3 length is 11 residues. CDR3 loop: CASTPASEAFF. CDR3 nucleotide sequence: TGTGCCAGCACCCCAGCGTCTGAAGCTTTCTTT.

This clone was seen once. The chain couples TRBV5-1 to TRBJ2-1; 8 bases map to TRBD2. Germline CDR1 is SGHRS and CDR2 is YFSETQ. The length of the CDR3 is 14 residues. V trimming: 3 bases; J trimming: 6 bases; junction bases outside the gene matches: 5. CDR3 protein: CASSSGTRGNEQFF. CDR3 DNA sequence: TGCGCCAGCAGCTCCGGGACTAGGGGCAATGAGCAGTTCTTC.

This chain connects TRBV7-2 to TRBJ2-5, with 9 bases matching TRBD2. Per the germline V gene, CDR1 is SGHTA and CDR2 is FQGNSA. The CDR3 contains 15 residues. Unmatched junction bases numbered 8, after V lost 5 bases and J lost 4 bases. The CDR3 loop is CASSQPLAGLETQYF. The CDR3 DNA follows: TGTGCCAGCAGCCAGCCCCTAGCGGGATTAGAGACCCAGTACTTC.

The chain uses TRBV5-1 and TRBJ1-1, with D tentatively TRBD1 (6 bases). The CDR3 sequence is 16 residues long. CDR1 is SGHRS and CDR2 is YFSETQ in the germline V gene. The V gene lost 4 bases and the J gene lost 5 bases, with 21 bases spanning the gap. The chain's CDR3 is CASSPSATGPGTEAFF. CDR3 nucleotide sequence: TGCGCCAGCAGCCCAAGCGCCACAGGGCCCGGGACTGAAGCTTTCTTT.

The chain joins TRBV6-1 to TRBJ2-7; D is unclear. The V gene's germline CDR1 is MNHNS and CDR2 SASEGT. The CDR3 covers 13 residues. With 4 bases removed from V and 2 bases from J, the gap between germline ends came to 9 bases. The CDR3 sequence is CASSVAATYEQYF. Here the CDR3 DNA reads TGTGCCAGCAGTGTGGCGGCGACCTACGAGCAGTACTTC.

The chain links TRBV5-1 to TRBJ2-5; no clear D. This CDR3 comprises 15 residues. V was clipped by 2 bases and J by 2 bases, with 13 bases between them. Germline-derived CDR1 and CDR2 are SGHRS and YFSETQ. The CDR3 sequence: CASSFAPMGQETQYF. The CDR3, as DNA: TGCGCCAGCAGCTTTGCTCCCATGGGGCAAGAGACCCAGTACTTC.